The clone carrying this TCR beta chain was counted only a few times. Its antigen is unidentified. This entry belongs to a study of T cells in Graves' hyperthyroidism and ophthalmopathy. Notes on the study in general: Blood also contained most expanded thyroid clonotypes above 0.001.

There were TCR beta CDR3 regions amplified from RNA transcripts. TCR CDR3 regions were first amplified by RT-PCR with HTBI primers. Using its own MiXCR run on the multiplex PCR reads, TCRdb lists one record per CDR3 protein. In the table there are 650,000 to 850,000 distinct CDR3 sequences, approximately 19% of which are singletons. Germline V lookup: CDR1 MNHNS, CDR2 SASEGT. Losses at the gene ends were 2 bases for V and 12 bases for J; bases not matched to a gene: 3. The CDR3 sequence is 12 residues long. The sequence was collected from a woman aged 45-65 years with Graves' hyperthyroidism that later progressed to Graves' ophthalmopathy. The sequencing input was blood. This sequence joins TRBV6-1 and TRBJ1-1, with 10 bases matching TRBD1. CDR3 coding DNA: TGTGCCAGCAGTGAATGGGACAGGGGATCTTTCTTT. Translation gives CASSEWDRGSFF.